The 30 T cell receptor beta chains below all came from one sample that was sequenced in a study of identical twins. Using its own MiXCR run on the 5' RACE reads, TCRdb lists one record per CDR3 protein. The data contain about 900,000 distinct CDR3 sequences, 12% of them singletons. The same sample was also used in a study of yellow fever vaccine responses in identical twins.

Sequencing was carried out using PBMCs. The receptors originated from a woman aged 18-29 years in good health.

This clonotype has more than one count but fewer than ten. CDR3 in DNA: TGTGCCATCAGACCAGCGGAACTCTACAATGAGCAGTTCTTC. Translation: CAIRPAELYNEQFF. This chain links TRBV10-3 with TRBJ2-1; D is possibly TRBD2 (5 bases). Germline-derived CDR1 and CDR2 are ENHRY and SYGVKD. Trimming took off 6 bases at V and 3 bases at J, with 12 bases between the two ends. The CDR3 has 14 residues.

This chain connects TRBV20-1 to TRBJ2-3; 11 bases are shared with TRBD2. Germline trimming cut 0 bases from V and 2 bases from J; bases unmatched to any gene: 7. This CDR3 has 17 residues. Germline V gene sequence: CDR1 DFQATT, CDR2 SNEGSKA (reference sequence). CDR3 sequence reads: CSARDLSGGAHTDTQYF. For the CDR3, the DNA is TGCAGTGCTAGAGATCTTAGCGGGGGGGCTCACACAGATACGCAGTATTTT.

This clonotype was picked up a small number of times. This sequence joins TRBV12-3 or TRBV12-4 and TRBJ2-1, with TRBD2 as a possible D gene (6 bases). The CDR3 is 15 residues long. V was clipped by 6 bases and J by 2 bases, with 14 bases between them. In DNA, the CDR3 is TGTGCCAGCAGCCCGACTAGTAGGCCCTACAATGAGCAGTTCTTC. Its translation: CASSPTSRPYNEQFF.

This chain joins TRBV5-1 and TRBJ2-7; D assignment may be TRBD1 or TRBD2 (5 bases each). Germline CDR1 SGHRS, CDR2 YFSETQ. This CDR3 contains 14 residues. Trimming removed 5 bases from V and 0 bases from J, with 12 bases in between. The CDR3: CASRQAGTSYEQYF. Here the CDR3 DNA reads TGCGCCAGCAGGCAAGCCGGGACCTCCTACGAGCAGTACTTC.

This clonotype was detected a few times. The V call is TRBV2, the J call TRBJ2-2; D remains ambiguous. Deletions cut 6 bases from V and 1 base from J, with 9 bases between. Germline V CDR1 and CDR2: SNHLY, FYNNEI. This CDR3 spans 14 amino acids. Here the CDR3 DNA reads TGTGCCAGCAGCCCCCCGTTGAACACCGGGGAGCTGTTTTTT. Its translation is CASSPPLNTGELFF.

This clonotype appeared a few times. The rearrangement links TRBV4-1 to TRBJ2-3; TRBD1 agrees at 12 bases. Germline V gives CDR1 MGHRA, CDR2 YSYEKL. CDR3 size: 17 residues. V shed 3 bases, J shed 5 bases, and the junction held 9 bases outside the gene matches. CDR3 protein: CASSQETGTGGQDTQYF. CDR3 nucleotides: TGCGCCAGCAGCCAGGAGACCGGGACAGGGGGCCAAGATACGCAGTATTTT.

The chain carries TRBV15 and TRBJ1-1, with D tentatively TRBD1 (5 bases). CDR3 length equals 13 residues. In germline, CDR1 is LNHNV, CDR2 YYDKDF (reference sequence). Trimming removed 5 bases from V and 5 bases from J, with 12 bases in between. In DNA form, the CDR3 reads TGTGCCACCAGCGTACCGGGGGGGACTGAAGCTTTCTTT. Translated: CATSVPGGTEAFF.

This clonotype was detected a few times. The rearrangement links TRBV3-1 to TRBJ2-1, with D maybe TRBD2 (6 bases). The CDR3 consists of 12 residues. The V gene's germline CDR1 is LGHDT and CDR2 YNNKEL (reference sequence). Trimming cost V 1 base and J 14 bases, with 12 bases left between them. The CDR3 loop reads CASSQGPGSKFF. The CDR3 bases are TGTGCCAGCAGCCAAGGTCCCGGGAGTAAGTTCTTC.

This clonotype appeared a few times. This chain links TRBV5-5 with TRBJ2-1; 12 bases map to TRBD2. The CDR3 contains 16 residues. J lost 6 bases, V lost 4 bases, and 8 bases had no gene match. Germline CDR1 SGHKS, CDR2 YYEKEE (reference sequence). The CDR3 nucleotides are TGTGCCAGCAGCCGCGGTCTAGCGGGAGGGTTCAATGAGCAGTTCTTC. It translates to CASSRGLAGGFNEQFF.

The chain joins TRBV6-2 or TRBV6-3 to TRBJ2-7, with 7 nucleotides matching TRBD1. Germline lookup yields CDR1 MNHEY and CDR2 SVGEGT. V lost 5 bases to trimming and J lost 5 bases; unmatched junction nucleotides: 6. The CDR3 runs to 13 residues. In nucleotides, the CDR3 is TGTGCCAGCAGTCCCAAAGGGGGCCACGAGCAGTACTTC. Translation gives CASSPKGGHEQYF.

This clonotype occurred a few times. This sequence joins TRBV4-2 and TRBJ2-1; D uncertain. The CDR3 consists of 16 residues. From germline, CDR1 is LGHNA and CDR2 YNFKEQ. V lost 0 bases and J 0 bases, leaving 9 bases between the germline ends. CDR3 residues: CASSQDWGNSYNEQFF. In DNA form, the CDR3 reads TGTGCCAGCAGCCAAGATTGGGGAAACTCCTACAATGAGCAGTTCTTC.

This clonotype was seen more than once but under ten times. The rearrangement links TRBV3-1 to TRBJ2-3; maybe TRBD2 (6 bases). With 4 bases removed from V and 1 base from J, the gap between germline ends came to 9 bases. There are 14 residues in the CDR3. CDR1 and CDR2 (germline): LGHDT, YNNKEL (reference sequence). As DNA, the CDR3 is TGTGCCAGCAGCCGGTGGGGGGGCACAGATACGCAGTATTTT. This translates into CASSRWGGTDTQYF.

This clonotype came up many times. J is TRBJ2-2 and V is TRBV4-1; TRBD2 matches at 12 bases. The CDR3 length is 19 residues. V trimming: 1 base; J trimming: 1 base; junction bases outside the gene matches: 7. Germline V CDR1 and CDR2: MGHRA, YSYEKL. Here the CDR3 DNA reads TGCGCCAGCAGCCAAGGGCTAGCGGGAGGGCCTAAGAACACCGGGGAGCTGTTTTTT. It is translated as CASSQGLAGGPKNTGELFF.

This sequence joins TRBV3-1 and TRBJ2-1, with D unclear. CDR3 length: 15 residues. Germline values: CDR1 LGHDT, CDR2 YNNKEL (reference sequence). Trimming removed 2 bases from V and 3 bases from J, with 11 bases in between. The CDR3 loop is CASSQSQANYNEQFF. CDR3 in DNA: TGTGCCAGCAGCCAAAGTCAGGCCAACTACAATGAGCAGTTCTTC.

This clonotype came up once. The CDR3 DNA is TGTGCCAGCAGTGAAGGGACAGGGGTCACAGATACGCAGTATTTT. As protein: CASSEGTGVTDTQYF. This chain connects TRBV2 to TRBJ2-3, with 9 bases fitting TRBD1. J was trimmed by 2 bases and V by 1 base; bases with no gene match: 1. CDR1 and CDR2 from the germline V gene are SNHLY and FYNNEI. This CDR3 has 15 residues.

The V gene is TRBV28, the J gene TRBJ2-3; 15 nucleotides agree with TRBD2. The trim removed 5 bases at V and 3 bases at J, leaving 6 bases unmatched. The CDR3 loop spans 17 amino acids. Germline CDR1 and CDR2: MDHEN and SYDVKM. CDR3 amino acids: CASSPQGTSGGTDTQYF. CDR3 DNA sequence: TGTGCCAGCAGTCCGCAAGGGACTAGCGGGGGGACAGATACGCAGTATTTT.

This clonotype has ten or more counts. The gene calls are TRBV29-1 and TRBJ2-2, with 8 bases identical to TRBD2. The CDR3 length is 14 residues. V lost 7 bases and J lost 6; bases outside the gene matches: 10. The germline V gene has CDR1 SQVTM and CDR2 ANQGSEA. The CDR3 DNA sequence: TGCAGCGCAAGAAGCGGGAGCATCGCCGGGGAGCTGTTTTTT. This codes for CSARSGSIAGELFF.

The chain couples TRBV7-9 to TRBJ2-3; 7 bases are a match to TRBD1. The CDR3 runs 14 residues. Unmatched junction bases numbered 6, after V lost 5 bases and J lost 4 bases. CDR1 and CDR2 (germline): SEHNR, FQNEAQ (reference sequence). The CDR3 is CASSLRGTADTQYF. In DNA form, the CDR3 reads TGTGCCAGCAGCCTGAGGGGGACAGCAGATACGCAGTATTTT.

The sample holds a few counts of this clonotype. CDR3: CASSFEKRTDTQYF. CDR3 nucleotides: TGTGCCAGCAGCTTTGAGAAACGCACAGATACGCAGTATTTT. The chain carries TRBV7-3 and TRBJ2-3, with no clear D. This CDR3 spans 14 amino acids. Germline V CDR1 and CDR2: SGHTA, FQGTGA. V dropped 3 bases and J dropped 1 base, with 8 bases sitting between them.

This chain uses TRBV6-5 with TRBJ2-2, with D unclear. Germline V lookup: CDR1 MNHEY, CDR2 SVGAGI. V lost 0 bases and J 5 bases, leaving 10 bases between the germline ends. The CDR3 totals 15 residues. The DNA for the CDR3 is TGTGCCAGCAGTTACTCGGTAGAAGTGACCGGGGAGCTGTTTTTT. Translating gives CASSYSVEVTGELFF.

The sample holds a few counts of this clonotype. The chain has TRBV20-1 and TRBJ1-1; tentatively, D is TRBD1 (5 bases). V was trimmed by 4 bases and J by 9 bases, leaving 12 bases between them. This CDR3 has 11 residues. The germline CDR1 and CDR2 sequences are DFQATT and SNEGSKA (reference sequence). Here the CDR3 DNA reads TGCAGTGCTAAGAGGGGTCACCAAGCTTTCTTT. Translation: CSAKRGHQAFF.

There are a few counts of this clonotype. V gene TRBV3-1 combines with J gene TRBJ1-1; D is ambiguous. The V end was cut by 1 base, the J end by 8 bases, with 11 bases between. The CDR3 extends over 13 amino acids. Germline V lookup: CDR1 LGHDT, CDR2 YNNKEL (reference sequence). The CDR3 is CASSQGGEREAFF. In DNA form, the CDR3 reads TGTGCCAGCAGCCAAGGCGGGGAGAGGGAAGCTTTCTTT.

This rearrangement joins TRBV18 to TRBJ2-7; possible D gene TRBD1, 6 bases. V shed 3 bases and J shed 3 bases, with 9 bases lying between them. The CDR3 consists of 13 residues. The germline CDR1 and CDR2 sequences are KGHSH and LQKENI. The CDR3 DNA reads TGTGCCAGCTCACCGCGGACAGACTACGAGCAGTACGTC. Translating it yields CASSPRTDYEQYV.

The V gene is TRBV5-1, the J gene TRBJ2-7, with D possibly called TRBD1 or TRBD2 (5 bases each). Looked up from germline, CDR1 is SGHRS and CDR2 is YFSETQ. This CDR3 contains 14 residues. With 4 bases removed from V and 3 bases from J, the gap between germline ends came to 14 bases. DNA for the CDR3: TGCGCCAGCAGCCCCCGGGACCAGAACTACGAGCAGTACTTC. Its protein is CASSPRDQNYEQYF.

The V and J genes are TRBV29-1 and TRBJ2-5; 10 nucleotides agree with TRBD2. V lost 4 bases and J lost 5; bases outside the gene matches: 10. This CDR3 has 15 residues. Germline V gene data show CDR1 as SQVTM and CDR2 as ANQGSEA. As DNA, the CDR3 is TGCAGCGTTGCGGGACTCAGCGGGAGGGAGGAGACCCAGTACTTC. Translating gives CSVAGLSGREETQYF.

The table lists this clonotype with a few counts. The V gene is TRBV10-2, the J gene TRBJ2-2; TRBD1 matches at 9 bases. CDR1 is WSHSY, CDR2 SAAADI, per germline. J gave up 2 bases and V 2 bases, and 3 bases lay outside the gene matches. The CDR3 contains 16 residues. CDR3 in amino acids: CASSENRGLNTGELFF. DNA of the CDR3: TGCGCCAGCAGTGAGAACAGGGGGCTCAACACCGGGGAGCTGTTTTTT.

This clonotype was found a few times. The rearrangement joins TRBV7-8 to TRBJ2-1; 11 bases are a match to TRBD2. The CDR3 has 15 residues. Trimming took 1 base from V and 7 from J; bases not matched to a gene: 3. Per germline, CDR1 SGHVS and CDR2 FQNEAQ. The CDR3 region has the DNA TGTGCCAGCAGCTTAGTAGCGGGAGGGCCTAATGAGCAGTTCTTC. The encoded protein is CASSLVAGGPNEQFF.

This clonotype was observed a handful of times. The chain links TRBV11-2 to TRBJ2-2, with 7 bases that match TRBD2. This CDR3 comprises 14 residues. Per germline, CDR1 SGHAT and CDR2 FQNNGV. Trimming at V came to 5 bases and at J to 4 bases, leaving 4 bases not matched to a gene. The CDR3, as DNA: TGTGCCAGCAGCCCTACTAGCGCCACCGGGGAGCTGTTTTTT. Translating it yields CASSPTSATGELFF.

V gene TRBV6-1 combines with J gene TRBJ1-1; D is possibly TRBD1 (6 bases). CDR1 and CDR2 (germline): MNHNS, SASEGT. The CDR3 contains 16 residues. With 11 bases removed from V and 2 bases from J, the gap between germline ends came to 24 bases. The CDR3 DNA sequence: TGTGCCCTGCTGGGGACACCGTCGATCTTCAACACTGAAGCTTTCTTT. Its protein is CALLGTPSIFNTEAFF.

This clonotype was seen a handful of times. The rearrangement uses TRBV20-1 and TRBJ2-7; 8 bases agree with TRBD1. CDR1 is DFQATT, CDR2 SNEGSKA, per germline (reference sequence). The CDR3 length is 13 residues. V lost 6 bases to trimming and J lost 6 bases; unmatched junction nucleotides: 10. CDR3 nucleotide sequence: TGCAGTGCCCTCTCGTCAGGGGGCTCCGAGCAGTACTTC. Translated: CSALSSGGSEQYF.